These T cell receptor beta chains were read from a single sample in a study of blood T cell repertoires in COVID-19. Clones were read by immunoSEQ multiplex PCR, and TCRdb kept only the in-frame ones, dropping some. The sample carries 250,000 to 300,000 clones, approximately 91% recorded once. Specimen: PBMCs or T cells enriched from blood (not recorded which). These TCRs come from a woman in her 40s with acute COVID-19. Both conserved end residues are trimmed from each CDR3. A D gene is named only where the DNA matches it firmly.

D gene | J gene | V gene | CDR3 protein
TRBD1 | TRBJ1-2 | TRBV10-3 | AMQTGPNYGYT
- | TRBJ1-1 | TRBV28 | ASTPLREMNTEAF
- | TRBJ1-1 | TRBV5-1 | ASSRAGNGNTEAF
- | TRBJ2-5 | TRBV9 | ASSVGGLQGKETQY
- | TRBJ1-1 | TRBV30 | AWSEAGHTEAF
- | TRBJ2-7 | TRBV7-2 | ASSLGLDEQY
- | TRBJ2-7 | TRBV6-5 | ASSYSNHISYEQY
TRBD1 | TRBJ1-5 | TRBV19 | ASRRGGAAQPQH
- | TRBJ1-2 | TRBV6-1 | ASSELGLEANYGYT
- | TRBJ1-1 | TRBV18 | ASSPNWGDTEAF
TRBD2 | TRBJ2-3 | TRBV7-2 | ASSPALAGGGAQY
- | TRBJ1-2 | TRBV27 | ASSLSGQDSYT
- | TRBJ2-2 | TRBV4-2 | ASSQESSYFANTGELF
- | TRBJ2-5 | TRBV19 | ASSITGEETQY
- | TRBJ2-7 | TRBV29-1 | SVDGDSYYEQY
- | TRBJ1-1 | TRBV4-1 | ASSSRTDTEAF
- | TRBJ1-1 | TRBV7-6 | ASSLGQVNTEAF
TRBD1 | TRBJ2-1 | TRBV5-1 | ASTGQGAPTNEQF
- | TRBJ2-2 | TRBV6-6 | ASSRGQNTGELF
TRBD1 | TRBJ2-3 | TRBV19 | ASSMGRGPGRILDTQY
- | TRBJ1-1 | TRBV7-9 | ASSSGDTSYTEAF
TRBD2 | TRBJ2-3 | TRBV11-1 | ASSLATSGSKDTQY
- | TRBJ1-1 | TRBV15 | ATSAERYSGTEAF
- | TRBJ1-3 | TRBV6-1 | ASSEGRLGRDTIY
TRBD2 | TRBJ2-7 | TRBV11-2 | ASSVTSGGSSYEQY
TRBD1 | TRBJ1-1 | TRBV7-9 | ASSPQQGPYTEAF
TRBD1 | TRBJ2-3 | TRBV4-1 | ASSQVTGVGTDTQY
TRBD1 | TRBJ1-2 | TRBV9 | ASSRPTGGGSSGYT
- | TRBJ2-1 | TRBV11-2 | ASSLDPRGEQF
- | TRBJ2-5 | TRBV19 | ASSRMRGLQETQY
- | TRBJ2-1 | TRBV12-5 | ASGLVPPVREQF
- | TRBJ2-5 | TRBV7-2 | ASSLGVQGAQY
- | TRBJ2-1 | TRBV6-6 | ASSYRGQSSYNEQF
- | TRBJ1-1 | TRBV19 | ASSPGGPLNTEAF
TRBD1 | TRBJ2-1 | TRBV18 | ASSQFRGYEQF
- | TRBJ1-5 | TRBV7-8 | ASSFSAGAGQPQH
- | TRBJ1-4 | TRBV6-5 | ASNPTLDNEKLF
TRBD1 | TRBJ1-5 | TRBV19 | ASWKGAVGQPQH
- | TRBJ2-1 | TRBV19 | ASSMGAGGNNEQF
- | TRBJ1-3 | TRBV2 | ASSEMGRGSGNTIY
- | TRBJ2-1 | TRBV11-3 | ASSLGADNEQF